This T cell receptor (beta chain) was recovered during a study of human T cells and chemical hapten exposure. TCRdb itself ran the RACE reads through MiXCR, one entry per CDR3 protein. This sample has roughly 34,000 distinct CDR3 sequences, with around 6.4% found just once. Time point described: patch test 1, 2 weeks after DPC sensitization. As to treatment: therapeutic diphenylcyclopropenone sensitization with weekly scalp DPC. Unfractionated whole blood was the source of the extracted total RNA. Donors, patients with alopecia ranging from 18 to 70 years old and judged suitable for DPC, provided samples. CDR3 size: 18 residues. V was clipped by 5 bases and J by 2 bases, with 25 bases between them. Germline-derived CDR1 and CDR2 are DFQATT and SNEGSKA (reference sequence).

V gene TRBV20-1 combines with J gene TRBJ2-1; possible D gene TRBD2, 5 bases. The TCR originated in a woman between 25 and 40 years old with alopecia areata. Some clones in this sample may be carry-over from other donors' samples. The specimen comprised whole blood, sampled in connection with sensitization to the hapten diphenylcyclopropenone (DPC). The CDR3 DNA is TGCAGTGCTCCGAACCTTTTAAGAGGGAGTGGGGCCTACAATGAGCAGTTCTTC. It translates to CSAPNLLRGSGAYNEQFF.